The 29 T cell receptor beta chains below were found in one sample sequenced in a study of blood T cells in healthy people across ages. Primers used in a second PCR of about 7 to 12 cycles were a sample-barcoded 5' primer and a J-beta primer mix. A single record per CDR3 protein comes from TCRdb applying MiXCR to the 5' RACE reads. The sample contains about 1 million distinct CDR3 sequences, 20% to 25% of which appear only once. These same data were also listed under a study on T cells of mothers and their children.

Specimen: blood. The source of these receptors is a girl aged 2 to 10 in good health.

This clonotype was observed a few times. The chain couples TRBV14 to TRBJ2-5, with D unclear. There are 13 residues in the CDR3. V was cut by 5 bases and J by 4 bases, with 11 bases left in between. CDR1 is SGHDN and CDR2 is FVKESK in the germline V gene. The CDR3 DNA sequence: TGTGCCAGCAGCTTTGAATTGGCAGAGACCCAGTACTTC. It translates to CASSFELAETQYF.

The chain carries TRBV5-1 and TRBJ2-2; D is undetermined. The CDR3 runs to 12 residues. The V gene lost 3 bases and the J gene lost 7 bases, with 7 bases spanning the gap. Germline V gene data show CDR1 as SGHRS and CDR2 as YFSETQ. This CDR3 reads CASSWLGGELFF. The DNA for the CDR3 is TGCGCCAGCAGCTGGCTCGGCGGGGAGCTGTTTTTT.

This clonotype was seen only a few times. The chain combines TRBV11-3 with TRBJ2-5; D possibly corresponds to TRBD2 (6 bases). This CDR3 contains 15 residues. Germline values: CDR1 SGHNT, CDR2 YENEEA. The V and J ends lost 4 bases and 5 bases respectively, with 17 bases between them. The CDR3 DNA is TGTGCCAGCAGCTCCGGAGGCGGGATGTCGGAGACCCAGTACTTC. This codes for CASSSGGGMSETQYF.

V is TRBV12-3 or TRBV12-4 and J is TRBJ1-1; D unclear. CDR3 length: 14 amino acids. Between the trimmed V and J ends, which lost 6 bases and 0 bases, there was a span of 11 bases. CDR3 sequence reads: CASRPRIVNTEAFF. The CDR3 DNA reads as TGTGCCAGCAGGCCGCGGATCGTGAACACTGAAGCTTTCTTT.

The chain combines TRBV7-2 with TRBJ2-7; 10 bases map to TRBD1. Judging by the DNA end, TRBJ2-1 fits better; the J call may be wrong. The CDR3 consists of 16 residues. CDR1 is SGHTA, CDR2 FQGNSA, per germline. The CDR3 sequence: CASSLKLGQGNNEQFF. In DNA form, the CDR3 reads TGTGCCAGCAGCTTAAAGTTGGGACAGGGGAACAATGAGCAGTTCTTC.

This clonotype was recorded a few times. This chain links TRBV12-3 or TRBV12-4 with TRBJ2-2; 9 bases are a match to TRBD2. Trimming cost V 6 bases and J 11 bases; bases outside gene matches: 7. The CDR3 totals 13 residues. CDR3 coding DNA: TGTGCCAGCAGCCGTTGGACTAGCGCAGAGCTGTTTTTT. It encodes CASSRWTSAELFF.

In this sample, this clonotype turned up a few times. The chain joins TRBV20-1 to TRBJ2-7; 9 nucleotides match TRBD1. This CDR3 spans 15 amino acids. Losses at the gene ends were 2 bases for V and 1 base for J; bases not matched to a gene: 6. Germline CDR1 reads DFQATT; CDR2 reads SNEGSKA (reference sequence). The CDR3, as DNA: TGCAGTGCTAGATCTGGGGGACAGGGTTCCTACGAGCAGTACTTC. Amino acid sequence: CSARSGGQGSYEQYF.

This chain joins TRBV6-6 and TRBJ2-3, with TRBD2 identical over 12 bases. The CDR3 has 15 residues. Germline CDR1 and CDR2: MNHNY and SVGAGI (reference sequence). The junction had 4 bases not matched to a gene; V was cut back by 3 bases and J by 6 bases. CDR3 nucleotide sequence: TGTGCCAGCAGTTATGGGACTAGCGGGTGGGATACGCAGTATTTT. Amino acids: CASSYGTSGWDTQYF.

The chain employs TRBV28 and TRBJ1-2, with 8 bases lining up with TRBD1. V trimming: 0 bases; J trimming: 3 bases; junction bases outside the gene matches: 3. The CDR3 is 15 amino acids. The germline CDR1 and CDR2 sequences are MDHEN and SYDVKM. CDR3 DNA: TGTGCCAGCAGTTTATGGGACAGGGAGGACTATGGCTACACCTTC. It yields the protein CASSLWDREDYGYTF.

This chain joins TRBV3-1 and TRBJ2-1, with D possibly being TRBD2 (6 bases). Germline V gene data show CDR1 as LGHDT and CDR2 as YNNKEL (reference sequence). Trimming cost V 4 bases and J 6 bases, with 13 bases left between them. The CDR3 spans 14 residues. CDR3 DNA sequence: TGTGCCAGCAGCCTCCCGGGGAGGTTCAATGAGCAGTTCTTC. Its translation: CASSLPGRFNEQFF.

This clonotype appeared a few times. This sequence joins TRBV13 and TRBJ2-5; 13 nucleotides agree with TRBD2. The CDR3 is 18 residues long. V lost 5 bases to trimming and J lost 0 bases; unmatched junction nucleotides: 9. The germline V gene has CDR1 PRHDT and CDR2 FYEKMQ (reference sequence). This chain's CDR3 is CASSTGTSGALYQETQYF. DNA of the CDR3: TGTGCCAGCAGCACCGGGACTAGCGGGGCCCTGTACCAAGAGACCCAGTACTTC.

The gene calls are TRBV4-2 and TRBJ1-1; D possibly corresponds to TRBD1 (6 bases). Trimming cost V 7 bases and J 4 bases, with 19 bases left between them. CDR3 length: 15 residues. CDR1 and CDR2 (germline): LGHNA, YNFKEQ. CDR3 sequence: CASIGAGDLGTEAFF. The CDR3 DNA reads TGTGCCAGCATTGGGGCAGGGGATCTGGGCACTGAAGCTTTCTTT.

This clonotype came up a few times. The chain combines TRBV11-2 with TRBJ2-5; the match to TRBD1 covers 7 bases. After removal of 5 bases from V and 7 bases from J, the junction contained 7 bases not matched to a gene. Germline V gene data show CDR1 as SGHAT and CDR2 as FQNNGV. This CDR3 has 13 residues. CDR3 in DNA: TGTGCCAGCAGCCGGACAGGAGCTTCGACCCAGTACTTC. Translation gives CASSRTGASTQYF.

The V gene is TRBV7-9, the J gene TRBJ2-5, with TRBD2 as a possible D gene (5 bases). The J call is doubtful: the DNA matches TRBJ2-7 better. Germline V gene lookup returns CDR1 SEHNR and CDR2 FQNEAQ (reference sequence). The CDR3 contains 12 residues. This CDR3 reads CASSPNGDEQYF. In DNA form, the CDR3 reads TGTGCCAGCAGCCCCAACGGGGACGAGCAGTACTTC.

Comments on this clonotype: One junction end disagrees with the germline gene, perhaps due to a read error. The chain is built from TRBV7-7 and TRBJ2-5; 7 bases are a match to TRBD1. Per germline, CDR1 SSHAT and CDR2 FNYEAQ (reference sequence). The CDR3 length is 15 residues. The CDR3 reads CASSRTTGLEETQYF. In DNA form, the CDR3 reads TGTGCTAGCAGCCGTACGACAGGGCTCGAAGAGACCCAGTACTTC.

This clonotype has just a few counts. The chain joins TRBV7-6 to TRBJ2-1; D is tentatively TRBD1 or TRBD2 (6 bases each). The CDR3 runs to 14 residues. The germline CDR1 and CDR2 sequences are SGHVS and FNYEAQ. The ends were cut back, 4 bases at V and 8 bases at J, with 15 bases in the middle. The CDR3 nucleotides are TGTGCCAGCAGCTGGGGGGCTGGCAACTATGAGCAGTTCTTC. The encoded protein is CASSWGAGNYEQFF.

Regarding this clonotype: The junction shows a germline mismatch at one end, possibly a read error. V gene TRBV6-6 combines with J gene TRBJ2-1; D is unclear. The germline V gene has CDR1 MNHNY and CDR2 SVGAGI (reference sequence). This CDR3 spans 11 amino acids. Written as DNA, the CDR3 is TGTGCCAGCAGTTACTCGAATGAGCAGTCCTTC. Amino acid sequence: CASSYSNEQSF.

The J gene is TRBJ2-3, the V gene TRBV29-1; tentative D call: TRBD2 (6 bases). V lost 3 bases and J 0 bases, leaving 13 bases between the germline ends. The CDR3 runs 15 residues. Germline CDR1 is SQVTM and CDR2 is ANQGSEA. CDR3 coding DNA: TGCAGCGTTGAGGGGGGACTCTCTAGCACAGATACGCAGTATTTT. Translation gives CSVEGGLSSTDTQYF.

In the case of this clonotype: The junction differs from germline at one of its ends, possibly a read error. This chain joins TRBV20-1 and TRBJ1-1, with D maybe TRBD1 (6 bases). Germline CDR1 DFQATT, CDR2 SNEGSKA (reference sequence). The CDR3 covers 13 residues. In DNA form, the CDR3 reads TGCAGTACTAGGGGGGCGGTGGCGACTGAAGCTTTCTTT. The encoded protein is CSTRGAVATEAFF.

Of note for this clonotype: A much larger clone differs by one base, so this may be a read error. The chain recombines TRBV9 with TRBJ2-1, with D unresolved. Deletions cut 4 bases from V and 3 bases from J, with 5 bases between. Germline V gene data show CDR1 as SGDLS and CDR2 as YYNGEE. The CDR3 is 12 amino acids. The CDR3 loop is CASSPHYNEQFF. Here the CDR3 DNA reads TGTGCCAGCAGCCCTCACTACAATGAGCAGTTCTTC.

A few counts support this clonotype. V gene TRBV7-9 combines with J gene TRBJ2-1; D not resolved. The CDR3 loop spans 15 amino acids. Germline V gene sequence: CDR1 SEHNR, CDR2 FQNEAQ (reference sequence). The V and J ends lost 11 bases and 3 bases respectively, with 20 bases between them. The CDR3 DNA follows: TGTGCCTCCATCCCCGGGTTATCGCTCTACAATGAGCAGTTCTTC. It yields the protein CASIPGLSLYNEQFF. The full variable domain, with the rest looked up from reference TRBV7-9 and TRBJ2-1, is DTGVSQNPRHKITKRGQNVTFRCDPISEHNRLYWYRQTLGQGPEFLTYFQNEAQLEKSRLLSDRFSAERPKGSFSTLEIQRTEQGDSAMYLCASIPGLSLYNEQFFGPGTRLTVL.

This clonotype has more than one count but fewer than ten. The missing conserved phenylalanine or tryptophan at the end of this CDR3 makes a read error likely. The chain has TRBV5-1 and TRBJ1-1, with no clear D. V dropped 5 bases and J dropped 1 base, with 12 bases sitting between them. The germline V gene encodes CDR1 SGHRS and CDR2 YFSETQ. The CDR3 loop spans 14 amino acids. CDR3 coding DNA: TGCGCCAGCAGGAGCTCCGGCCCGAACACTGAAGCTTTCCTT. Amino acids: CASRSSGPNTEAFL.

This clonotype appeared a few times. The rearrangement joins TRBV5-5 to TRBJ1-4, with D perhaps matching TRBD1 (6 bases). Trimming removed 1 base at V and 6 bases at J, with 10 bases between. Germline CDR1 reads SGHKS; CDR2 reads YYEKEE (reference sequence). CDR3 length equals 14 residues. Here the CDR3 reads CASSLTGLDEKLFF. In nucleotides, the CDR3 is TGTGCCAGCAGCTTGACAGGGTTGGATGAAAAACTGTTTTTT.

In this sample, this clonotype turned up once. The rearrangement joins TRBV7-9 to TRBJ1-5; 7 nucleotides line up with TRBD1. J gave up 2 bases and V 0 bases, and 13 bases lay outside the gene matches. The CDR3 extends over 19 amino acids. Per germline, CDR1 SEHNR and CDR2 FQNEAQ (reference sequence). Here the CDR3 DNA reads TGTGCCAGCAGCTTAGCGGGCGCAGGGGGACTTAGCCGCAATCAGCCCCAGCATTTT. Translation: CASSLAGAGGLSRNQPQHF.

This clonotype has a handful of counts. This sequence joins TRBV14 and TRBJ2-3, with a possible D match to TRBD2 (5 bases). Trimming removed 1 base from V and 6 bases from J, with 14 bases in between. Per germline, CDR1 SGHDN and CDR2 FVKESK. CDR3 length: 15 residues. This chain's CDR3 is CASSQGQVGVDTQYF. For the CDR3, the DNA is TGTGCCAGCAGCCAAGGTCAGGTCGGGGTGGATACGCAGTATTTT.

This clonotype has a count of ten or more. The genes are TRBV4-3 and TRBJ2-7, with D maybe TRBD1 (5 bases). The V gene lost 1 base and the J gene lost 2 bases, with 15 bases spanning the gap. Germline CDR1 LGHNA, CDR2 YSLEER. The CDR3 length is 16 residues. The CDR3 reads CASSQARTGPPYEQYF. As DNA, the CDR3 is TGCGCCAGCAGCCAAGCACGTACAGGCCCCCCCTACGAGCAGTACTTC.

The chain is built from TRBV27 and TRBJ2-1; TRBD2 matches 7 bases. There are 14 residues in the CDR3. Germline V CDR1 and CDR2: MNHEY, SMNVEV (reference sequence). V was pared by 6 bases and J by 6 bases, with 8 bases of the junction left unmatched. Written as DNA, the CDR3 is TGTGCCAGCAGGTGGGGCGGGGAGGGCAATGAGCAGTTCTTC. Amino acids: CASRWGGEGNEQFF.

This chain links TRBV10-3 with TRBJ1-1; TRBD1 agrees at 8 bases. This CDR3 has 14 residues. V lost 6 bases, J lost 7 bases, and 10 bases stayed unmatched. Germline V lookup: CDR1 ENHRY, CDR2 SYGVKD. Here the CDR3 reads CAISPTQGAGEAFF. The DNA for the CDR3 is TGTGCCATCAGCCCAACCCAGGGGGCGGGTGAAGCTTTCTTT.

This clonotype was counted a few times. The gene calls are TRBV28 and TRBJ2-7, with D perhaps TRBD1 (6 bases). There are 13 residues in the CDR3. Germline loops: CDR1 MDHEN, CDR2 SYDVKM. V lost 6 bases and J 5 bases, leaving 14 bases between the germline ends. CDR3: CASRPQGTDEQYF. Written as DNA, the CDR3 is TGTGCCAGCAGACCCCAGGGGACGGACGAGCAGTACTTC.